This T cell receptor (beta chain) was found in a study of blood T cell repertoires in COVID-19. Study-wide context: From the United States, Italy and Spain came samples of acute and convalescent COVID-19.

The Seattle patients joined while their infection was active and were tracked longitudinally afterward. Germline CDR1 SGHRS, CDR2 YFSETQ. The J segment lost 3 bases and the V segment lost 1 base, leaving 4 bases of the junction unmatched. The CDR3 runs to 15 residues. Some clones are missing from TCRdb's copy, which holds only in-frame ones; the method was immunoSEQ multiplex PCR. The repertoire consists of under 250,000 clones, with roughly 90% occurring once and the leading ten covering about 0.8%. This sequence originates from a man aged 55 to 70 with COVID-19, enrolled during active disease. What was sequenced was peripheral blood. V and J are TRBV5-1 and TRBJ2-3; 8 nucleotides align to TRBD2. CDR3 in amino acids: CASSLTSGPTDTQYF. Written as DNA, the CDR3 is TGCGCCAGCAGCTTGACTAGCGGTCCAACAGATACGCAGTATTTT. Combining the CDR3 with reference TRBV5-1 and TRBJ2-3 gives the whole variable domain KAGVTQTPRYLIKTRGQQVTLSCSPISGHRSVSWYQQTPGQGLQFLFEYFSETQRNKGNFPGRFSGRQFSNSRSEMNVSTLELGDSALYLCASSLTSGPTDTQYFGPGTRLTVL.